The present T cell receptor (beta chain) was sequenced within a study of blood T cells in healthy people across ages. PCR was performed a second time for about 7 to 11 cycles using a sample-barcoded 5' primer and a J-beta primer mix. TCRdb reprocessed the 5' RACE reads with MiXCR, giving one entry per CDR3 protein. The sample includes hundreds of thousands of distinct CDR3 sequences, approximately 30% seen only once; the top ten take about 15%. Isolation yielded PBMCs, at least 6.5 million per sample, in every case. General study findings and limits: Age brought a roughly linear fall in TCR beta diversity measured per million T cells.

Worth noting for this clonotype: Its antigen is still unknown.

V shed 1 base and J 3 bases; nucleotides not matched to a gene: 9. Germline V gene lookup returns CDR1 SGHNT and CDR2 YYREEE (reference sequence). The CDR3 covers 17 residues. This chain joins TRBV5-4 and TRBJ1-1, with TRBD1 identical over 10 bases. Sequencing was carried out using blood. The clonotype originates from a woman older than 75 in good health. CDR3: CASSLLSTGGKDTEAFF. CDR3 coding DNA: TGTGCCAGCAGCTTGTTATCGACAGGGGGCAAGGACACTGAAGCTTTCTTT. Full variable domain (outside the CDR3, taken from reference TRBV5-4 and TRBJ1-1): ETGVTQSPTHLIKTRGQQVTLRCSSQSGHNTVSWYQQALGQGPQFIFQYYREEENGRGNFPPRFSGLQFPNYSSELNVNALELDDSALYLCASSLLSTGGKDTEAFFGQGTRLTVV.